What follows describes a single T cell receptor (beta chain). These data belong to a study of blood T cell repertoires in COVID-19. Study background: Sites in the United States, Italy and Spain provided acute and convalescent COVID-19 samples. Sources were T cells, B-cell-depleted T cells, or PBMCs; the material itself was cDNA or gDNA.

V lost 5 bases, J lost 14 bases, and 13 bases stayed unmatched. Germline V gene sequence: CDR1 SGHAT, CDR2 FQNNGV. CDR3 length: 13 residues. In the original processing: Amplification with reference gene primers provided the estimates of nucleated cell counts. The data were produced by immunoSEQ multiplex PCR, yet TCRdb's version contains in-frame clones alone and is incomplete. The V and J calls and clone size were taken over from that table, and D and trimming were inferred from the DNA. The repertoire consists of roughly 120,000 clones, with just under 85% occurring once and the leading ten covering less than 9%.

Sequences were obtained from peripheral blood. The TCR was taken from a man in his 70s with active or convalescent COVID-19. The J gene is TRBJ1-2, the V gene TRBV11-2, with 8 bases fitting TRBD1. CDR3 coding DNA: TGTGCCAGCAGCCCACCAGGACAGGGTCTTGCAACCTTC. This codes for CASSPPGQGLATF. Drawing the rest from reference TRBV11-2 and TRBJ1-2, the complete variable domain is EAGVAQSPRYKIIEKRQSVAFWCNPISGHATLYWYQQILGQGPKLLIQFQNNGVVDDSQLPKDRFSAERLKGVDSTLKIQPAKLEDSAVYLCASSPPGQGLATFGSGTRLTVV.